A selection of T cell receptor beta chains follows, all from one sample in a study of T cell changes during pregnancy in multiple sclerosis. The table came from immunoSEQ multiplex PCR; TCRdb's copy has only in-frame clones and leaves some out. The sample includes about 38,000 clones, about 90% seen only once; the top ten take approximately 0.5%. The material was CD4+ T cells from peripheral blood mononuclear cells, obtained in the second trimester of pregnancy. These receptors came from a female donor with multiple sclerosis, enrolled in a pregnancy study. CDR3s include the opening cysteine and the closing phenylalanine or tryptophan. A D gene is named only where the DNA matches it firmly. Expanded clones get a size class; other rows say once, few or many, or leave the size out.

v_call: TRBV28
d_call: TRBD2
clone_size: .
j_call: TRBJ2-7
cdr3_aa: CASSPTSGGSYEQYF
cdr3_nt: TGTGCCAGCAGCCCTACTAGCGGGGGTTCTTACGAGCAGTACTTC

v_call: TRBV7-7
d_call: TRBD2
clone_size: .
j_call: TRBJ2-7
cdr3_aa: CASSLEAGVGEQYF
cdr3_nt: TGTGCTAGCAGCTTAGAAGCGGGAGTAGGCGAGCAGTACTTC

v_call: TRBV29-1
d_call: TRBD2
clone_size: .
j_call: TRBJ2-1
cdr3_aa: CSITSGRFDEQFF
cdr3_nt: TGCAGCATAACTAGCGGGAGATTTGATGAGCAGTTCTTC

v_call: TRBV5-1
d_call: TRBD2
clone_size: .
j_call: TRBJ2-1
cdr3_aa: CASSLGVGTTYNEQFF
cdr3_nt: TGCGCCAGCAGCTTGGGGGTCGGGACTACTTACAATGAGCAGTTCTTC

v_call: TRBV20-1
d_call: .
clone_size: once
j_call: TRBJ2-3
cdr3_aa: CSARFPDTQYF
cdr3_nt: TGCAGTGCTCGTTTCCCGGATACGCAGTATTTT

v_call: TRBV7-2
d_call: TRBD2
clone_size: .
j_call: TRBJ2-3
cdr3_aa: CASSFNGRAADTQYF
cdr3_nt: TGTGCCAGCAGCTTCAACGGGAGGGCCGCAGATACGCAGTATTTT

v_call: TRBV5-5
d_call: .
clone_size: .
j_call: TRBJ2-7
cdr3_aa: CASSPEGLRLAEQYF
cdr3_nt: TGTGCCAGCAGCCCGGAGGGACTTCGGTTGGCCGAGCAGTACTTC

v_call: TRBV28
d_call: TRBD1
clone_size: .
j_call: TRBJ1-5
cdr3_aa: CASNTGQHDHLHF
cdr3_nt: TGTGCCAGTAATACGGGACAGCACGACCATCTGCATTTT

v_call: TRBV7-2
d_call: .
clone_size: few
j_call: TRBJ1-2
cdr3_aa: CASSGQTNYGYTF
cdr3_nt: TGTGCCAGCAGCGGTCAGACTAACTATGGCTACACCTTC

v_call: TRBV5-4
d_call: TRBD1
clone_size: .
j_call: TRBJ2-6
cdr3_aa: CASSLATGAGANVLTF
cdr3_nt: TGTGCCAGCAGCTTGGCGACAGGGGCTGGGGCCAACGTCCTGACTTTC

v_call: TRBV27
d_call: TRBD1
clone_size: few
j_call: TRBJ1-5
cdr3_aa: CASSPQGAQSNQPQHF
cdr3_nt: TGTGCCAGCAGTCCTCAGGGGGCACAGAGCAATCAGCCCCAGCATTTT

v_call: TRBV5-1
d_call: TRBD2
clone_size: .
j_call: TRBJ2-5
cdr3_aa: CASSFREGRETQYF
cdr3_nt: TGCGCCAGCAGCTTTCGGGAGGGCCGAGAGACCCAGTACTTC

v_call: TRBV27
d_call: .
clone_size: .
j_call: TRBJ1-4
cdr3_aa: CASKRVAGGWEKLFF
cdr3_nt: TGTGCCAGCAAGAGGGTAGCCGGAGGGTGGGAAAAACTGTTTTTT

v_call: TRBV14
d_call: .
clone_size: .
j_call: TRBJ2-5
cdr3_aa: CASSQGWLTGQETQYF
cdr3_nt: TGTGCCAGCAGCCAAGGCTGGTTAACAGGCCAAGAGACCCAGTACTTC

v_call: TRBV5-1
d_call: .
clone_size: .
j_call: TRBJ1-1
cdr3_aa: CASRGAGDRTEAFF
cdr3_nt: TGCGCCAGCAGGGGGGCAGGGGATCGCACTGAAGCTTTCTTT

v_call: TRBV7-9
d_call: .
clone_size: .
j_call: TRBJ1-4
cdr3_aa: CASNGQRNEKLFF
cdr3_nt: TGTGCCAGCAACGGACAGCGGAATGAAAAACTGTTTTTT

v_call: TRBV6-1
d_call: .
clone_size: .
j_call: TRBJ2-3
cdr3_aa: CASILGITQYF
cdr3_nt: TGTGCCAGCATTCTCGGGATTACGCAGTATTTT

v_call: TRBV6-1
d_call: TRBD1
clone_size: few
j_call: TRBJ1-1
cdr3_aa: CASKQGHTEAFF
cdr3_nt: TGTGCCAGCAAACAGGGGCACACTGAAGCTTTCTTT

v_call: TRBV7-9
d_call: .
clone_size: .
j_call: TRBJ2-2
cdr3_aa: CASSVPGGRDTGELFF
cdr3_nt: TGTGCCAGCAGCGTCCCCGGGGGGCGGGACACCGGGGAGCTGTTTTTT

v_call: TRBV19
d_call: .
clone_size: .
j_call: TRBJ2-1
cdr3_aa: CASSTVHNEQFF
cdr3_nt: TGTGCCAGTAGTACGGTGCACAATGAGCAGTTCTTC

v_call: TRBV5-1
d_call: TRBD2
clone_size: .
j_call: TRBJ2-1
cdr3_aa: CASSQRTSGRAKVNEQFF
cdr3_nt: TGCGCCAGCAGCCAGCGGACTAGCGGGAGGGCCAAGGTGAATGAGCAGTTCTTC

v_call: TRBV19
d_call: .
clone_size: once
j_call: TRBJ1-3
cdr3_aa: CASGAPNGGNTIYF
cdr3_nt: TGTGCCAGTGGGGCCCCGAATGGGGGAAACACCATATATTTT

v_call: TRBV6-5
d_call: .
clone_size: .
j_call: TRBJ2-1
cdr3_aa: CASSYSQVFSEQFF
cdr3_nt: TGTGCCAGCAGTTACTCCCAGGTATTCAGTGAGCAGTTCTTC

v_call: TRBV10-3
d_call: TRBD2
clone_size: .
j_call: TRBJ2-3
cdr3_aa: CAISDRTSGSTDTQYF
cdr3_nt: TGTGCCATCAGTGACCGTACTAGCGGTAGCACAGATACGCAGTATTTT

v_call: TRBV7-9
d_call: .
clone_size: .
j_call: TRBJ1-1
cdr3_aa: CASSSGQYYTEAFF
cdr3_nt: TGTGCCAGCAGCTCCGGACAGTACTACACTGAAGCTTTCTTT

v_call: TRBV30
d_call: .
clone_size: .
j_call: TRBJ1-2
cdr3_aa: CAWSATYLPEGYGYTF
cdr3_nt: TGTGCCTGGAGTGCCACCTACCTCCCGGAGGGCTATGGCTACACCTTC

v_call: TRBV4-3
d_call: .
clone_size: once
j_call: TRBJ1-5
cdr3_aa: CASSQVHYSNQPQHF
cdr3_nt: TGCGCCAGCAGCCAAGTTCACTACAGCAATCAGCCCCAGCATTTT

v_call: TRBV6-4
d_call: .
clone_size: .
j_call: TRBJ2-6
cdr3_aa: CASRLTTGANVLTF
cdr3_nt: TGTGCCAGCCGGCTGACAACTGGGGCCAACGTCCTGACTTTC

v_call: TRBV19
d_call: .
clone_size: .
j_call: TRBJ1-4
cdr3_aa: CASKNSGTNEKLFF
cdr3_nt: TGTGCCAGTAAGAACAGTGGAACTAATGAAAAACTGTTTTTT

v_call: TRBV29-1
d_call: TRBD2
clone_size: .
j_call: TRBJ2-1
cdr3_aa: CSVAKREGNEQFF
cdr3_nt: TGCAGCGTCGCTAAGCGGGAGGGCAATGAGCAGTTCTTC

v_call: TRBV5-5
d_call: .
clone_size: .
j_call: TRBJ1-4
cdr3_aa: CASSLKEPKLFF
cdr3_nt: TGTGCCAGCAGCTTGAAAGAGCCTAAACTGTTTTTT

v_call: TRBV5-4
d_call: TRBD2
clone_size: .
j_call: TRBJ2-7
cdr3_aa: CASSLTSGRSYEQYF
cdr3_nt: TGTGCCAGCAGCTTGACTAGCGGGCGTAGCTACGAGCAGTACTTC

v_call: TRBV9
d_call: TRBD1
clone_size: .
j_call: TRBJ1-2
cdr3_aa: CASSARTGEGGYTF
cdr3_nt: TGTGCCAGCAGCGCCCGGACAGGGGAAGGCGGCTACACCTTC

v_call: TRBV6-6
d_call: TRBD1
clone_size: .
j_call: TRBJ1-3
cdr3_aa: CASRPNRGGGNTIYF
cdr3_nt: TGTGCCAGCAGACCTAACAGGGGTGGAGGAAACACCATATATTTT

v_call: TRBV19
d_call: TRBD2
clone_size: .
j_call: TRBJ2-1
cdr3_aa: CASRLAGGSNEQFF
cdr3_nt: TGTGCCAGTAGACTAGCGGGAGGATCGAATGAGCAGTTCTTC

v_call: TRBV5-1
d_call: .
clone_size: .
j_call: TRBJ2-3
cdr3_aa: CASSKNKRSVLTSTDTQYF
cdr3_nt: TGCGCCAGCAGCAAAAACAAGAGGAGCGTCCTTACTAGCACAGATACGCAGTATTTT

v_call: TRBV6-6
d_call: TRBD1
clone_size: .
j_call: TRBJ1-5
cdr3_aa: CASSSLQGASNQPQHF
cdr3_nt: TGTGCCAGCAGTTCCCTACAGGGGGCTAGCAATCAGCCCCAGCATTTT

v_call: TRBV6-1
d_call: TRBD2
clone_size: .
j_call: TRBJ2-2
cdr3_aa: CASRLAGGGTGELFF
cdr3_nt: TGTGCCAGCAGACTAGCGGGAGGAGGCACCGGGGAGCTGTTTTTT

v_call: TRBV9
d_call: .
clone_size: .
j_call: TRBJ2-6
cdr3_aa: CASSAAGTGANVLTF
cdr3_nt: TGTGCCAGCAGCGCCGCGGGGACTGGGGCCAACGTCCTGACTTTC

v_call: TRBV5-8
d_call: TRBD2
clone_size: .
j_call: TRBJ2-7
cdr3_aa: CASTSGRMVYEQYF
cdr3_nt: TGTGCCAGCACCAGCGGGAGGATGGTGTACGAGCAGTACTTC

v_call: TRBV28
d_call: .
clone_size: .
j_call: TRBJ2-2
cdr3_aa: CASSSLPTGELFF
cdr3_nt: TGTGCCAGCAGTTCCCTTCCCACCGGGGAGCTGTTTTTT

v_call: TRBV10-3
d_call: .
clone_size: .
j_call: TRBJ2-2
cdr3_aa: CAISPYTGELFF
cdr3_nt: TGTGCCATCAGTCCGTACACCGGGGAGCTGTTTTTT

v_call: TRBV5-1
d_call: .
clone_size: few
j_call: TRBJ1-1
cdr3_aa: CASSPGQNTEAFF
cdr3_nt: TGCGCCAGCAGCCCGGGACAAAACACTGAAGCTTTCTTT

v_call: TRBV6-5
d_call: TRBD2
clone_size: .
j_call: TRBJ2-1
cdr3_aa: CASTASGQSHNEQFF
cdr3_nt: TGTGCCAGCACCGCTAGCGGGCAGTCACACAATGAGCAGTTCTTC

v_call: TRBV25-1
d_call: TRBD1
clone_size: .
j_call: TRBJ1-6
cdr3_aa: CASSDRGLESPLHF
cdr3_nt: TGTGCCAGCAGTGACAGGGGGCTGGAGTCACCCCTCCACTTT

v_call: TRBV28
d_call: .
clone_size: .
j_call: TRBJ2-1
cdr3_aa: CASSFYGPRSRSQSYNEQFF
cdr3_nt: TGTGCCAGCAGTTTTTATGGCCCCCGTTCCAGGTCTCAGTCCTACAATGAGCAGTTCTTC

v_call: TRBV29-1
d_call: .
clone_size: .
j_call: TRBJ2-3
cdr3_aa: CSVEGGSASVDTQYF
cdr3_nt: TGCAGCGTCGAGGGAGGTAGCGCAAGCGTAGATACGCAGTATTTT

v_call: TRBV14
d_call: .
clone_size: .
j_call: TRBJ2-7
cdr3_aa: CASSQDRGAGPLSYEQYF
cdr3_nt: TGTGCCAGCAGCCAAGATCGTGGAGCGGGTCCCCTCTCCTACGAGCAGTACTTC

v_call: TRBV7-9
d_call: TRBD2
clone_size: once
j_call: TRBJ2-5
cdr3_aa: CASSLGSGSAETQYF
cdr3_nt: TGTGCCAGCAGCTTAGGTAGCGGGAGTGCAGAGACCCAGTACTTC

v_call: TRBV6-5
d_call: .
clone_size: .
j_call: TRBJ2-5
cdr3_aa: CASSAPGLETQYF
cdr3_nt: TGTGCCAGCAGTGCGCCCGGGTTAGAGACCCAGTACTTC

v_call: TRBV5-1
d_call: TRBD1
clone_size: .
j_call: TRBJ2-5
cdr3_aa: CASSSTGGSVQETQYF
cdr3_nt: TGCGCCAGCAGCTCTACAGGGGGATCCGTCCAAGAGACCCAGTACTTC

v_call: TRBV27
d_call: .
clone_size: .
j_call: TRBJ1-2
cdr3_aa: CASSLTPFNYGYTF
cdr3_nt: TGTGCCAGCAGTCTGACACCTTTCAACTATGGCTACACCTTC

v_call: TRBV15
d_call: TRBD1
clone_size: .
j_call: TRBJ2-5
cdr3_aa: CATSKTKTGQGKETQYF
cdr3_nt: TGTGCCACCAGCAAAACCAAAACGGGACAGGGGAAAGAGACCCAGTACTTC

v_call: TRBV18
d_call: TRBD1
clone_size: .
j_call: TRBJ2-2
cdr3_aa: CASNRQGASGELFF
cdr3_nt: TGTGCCAGCAACCGACAGGGGGCGTCCGGGGAGCTGTTTTTT

v_call: TRBV18
d_call: TRBD2
clone_size: .
j_call: TRBJ2-1
cdr3_aa: CASSSLSGRASYNEQFF
cdr3_nt: TGTGCCAGCTCATCTCTTTCTGGGAGGGCCTCCTACAATGAGCAGTTCTTC

v_call: TRBV28
d_call: TRBD1
clone_size: .
j_call: TRBJ1-1
cdr3_aa: CASGTGALNTEAFF
cdr3_nt: TGTGCCAGCGGGACAGGGGCCCTTAACACTGAAGCTTTCTTT

v_call: TRBV12-5
d_call: TRBD1
clone_size: .
j_call: TRBJ1-1
cdr3_aa: CASGLARQGGNTEAFF
cdr3_nt: TGTGCTAGTGGTTTGGCCCGACAGGGGGGGAACACTGAAGCTTTCTTT